Listed below are T cell receptor beta chains from one sample, sequenced in a study of blood T cell repertoires in COVID-19. Profiling relied on immunoSEQ multiplex PCR, and the TCRdb table lists in-frame clones only, not all of them. Of roughly 67,000 clones detected, approximately 80% appear once; the ten largest clones hold 6% to 7%. The sample comprised peripheral blood. The receptor set was obtained from a woman aged 55-69 years with acute or convalescent COVID-19. Each CDR3 is given with its conserved first and last residue. A D gene is named only where the DNA matches it firmly.

>TRBV5-1|15|-
CASSLDSRNRYEQYF
>TRBV7-9|15|-
CASSWGTGGNQPQHF
>TRBV24-1|20|TRBD2
CATSDSGLAGALHSYNEQFF
>TRBV9|14|TRBD2
CASSVGTSVGEQFF
>TRBV7-9|15|TRBD1
CASSHLRDRIYEQYF
>TRBV11-3|13|-
CASSFSGYTEAFF
>TRBV30|15|TRBD2
CAWMLAGGPRDTQYF
>TRBV19|14|-
CASSIMGDNQPQHF
>TRBV30|14|-
CAWSDLGGLDIQYF
>TRBV5-4|17|TRBD2
CASSLGTSGPNTGELFF
>TRBV9|21|-
CASSGVTRDKSLLHSGNTIYF
>TRBV6-1|16|TRBD1
CASSGLGQGAGSPLHF
>TRBV5-1|14|-
CASSSGVAGREAFF
>TRBV7-3|15|TRBD1
CASSSDRGQQETQYF
>TRBV30|16|TRBD1
CAWSVQSAGGHQPQHF
>TRBV2|14|-
CASRQRGGRTEAFF
>TRBV11-2|13|TRBD2
CASSSGLANEQFF
>TRBV21-1|17|-
CASSLMKQGVSGNTIYF
>TRBV30|16|TRBD1
CAWSPRDRDTNYGYTF
>TRBV6-2/TRBV6-3|13|-
CASSYSTDLGKYF
>TRBV7-9|16|TRBD2
CASSLATAGRGYEQYF
>TRBV9|14|TRBD2
CASSVSSGAYEQYF
>TRBV2|13|-
CASSQGPGNTIYF
>TRBV5-1|15|-
CASSLERGTGTEAFF
>TRBV5-1|15|TRBD1
CASSLDRGSTGELFF
>TRBV11-2|14|-
CASSLGAGNTEAFF